The 16 T cell receptor beta chains in this list originate from one sample, sequenced in a study of early T cells in non-severe SARS-CoV-2 infection. Using its own MiXCR run on the 5' RACE reads, TCRdb lists one record per CDR3 protein. The sample lists around 64,000 distinct CDR3 sequences; over 9.5% were seen once. The sequenced sample was whole blood, obtained at baseline. These receptors originate from an adult who was a healthcare worker with PCR-confirmed SARS-CoV-2 infection or an uninfected control (not recorded which).

V usage is TRBV6-2 or TRBV6-3 and J usage is TRBJ2-4, with D perhaps TRBD2 (5 bases). V shed 0 bases and J shed 8 bases, with 14 bases lying between them. Germline loops: CDR1 MNHEY, CDR2 SVGEGT. The CDR3 contains 15 residues. The CDR3 here is CASSYSRVGSDIQYF. CDR3 sequence (DNA): TGTGCCAGCAGTTACTCGAGGGTCGGGTCGGACATTCAGTACTTC.

This clonotype has only a few counts. This chain connects TRBV29-1 to TRBJ2-7, with TRBD1 identical over 7 bases. CDR1 and CDR2 from the germline V gene are SQVTM and ANQGSEA. The CDR3 spans 12 residues. V was pared by 7 bases and J by 6 bases, with 9 bases of the junction left unmatched. As DNA, the CDR3 is TGCAGCGGTTACAGGGGAGAGGGCGAGCAGTACTTC. The encoded protein is CSGYRGEGEQYF.

This clonotype was seen more than once but under ten times. V gene TRBV6-5 combines with J gene TRBJ1-6; D gene uncertain. With 1 base removed from V and 7 bases from J, the gap between germline ends came to 11 bases. The germline V gene has CDR1 MNHEY and CDR2 SVGAGI. The CDR3 runs 15 residues. DNA for the CDR3: TGTGCCAGCAGTTACTTACCCCCTGGGAATTCACCCCTCCACTTT. Translating it yields CASSYLPPGNSPLHF.

This clonotype was detected only a few times. This chain links TRBV5-1 with TRBJ2-5; tentatively, D is TRBD1 (6 bases). CDR1 and CDR2 (germline): SGHRS, YFSETQ. The V and J ends lost 4 bases and 2 bases respectively, with 12 bases between them. The CDR3 is made up of 14 amino acids. The CDR3: CASSIGQMQETQYF. The CDR3 DNA reads as TGCGCCAGCAGCATCGGACAGATGCAAGAGACCCAGTACTTC.

This rearrangement joins TRBV7-3 to TRBJ2-1; TRBD2 agrees at 9 bases. The junction had 7 bases not matched to a gene; V was cut back by 1 base and J by 9 bases. Germline loops: CDR1 SGHTA, CDR2 FQGTGA. The CDR3 consists of 15 residues. For the CDR3, the DNA is TGTGCCAGCAGCTTAAATAGCCTAGCGGGGATTGAGCAGTTCTTC. Its translation: CASSLNSLAGIEQFF. The entire variable domain, with the rest obtained from reference TRBV7-3 and TRBJ2-1, is as follows: GAGVSQTPSNKVTEKGKYVELRCDPISGHTALYWYRQSLGQGPEFLIYFQGTGAADDSGLPNDRFFAVRPEGSVSTLKIQRTERGDSAVYLCASSLNSLAGIEQFFGPGTRLTVL.

The chain has TRBV20-1 and TRBJ1-1; the D gene is possibly TRBD1 (6 bases). In germline, CDR1 is DFQATT, CDR2 SNEGSKA (reference sequence). This CDR3 spans 14 amino acids. V was pared by 3 bases and J by 4 bases, with 15 bases between. In nucleotides, the CDR3 is TGCAGTGCTAGCCCCCCAGGGGAGGGCACTGAAGCTTTCTTT. Amino acids: CSASPPGEGTEAFF.

The chain combines TRBV9 with TRBJ2-3, with 10 bases that match TRBD2. V trimming: 7 bases; J trimming: 5 bases; junction bases outside the gene matches: 13. The CDR3 loop spans 16 amino acids. CDR1 and CDR2 (germline): SGDLS, YYNGEE. Here the CDR3 DNA reads TGTGCCAGCGCCACTGAATTAGCGGGGGGCATAGATACGCAGTATTTT. This sequence encodes CASATELAGGIDTQYF. The full variable domain, rest sourced from reference TRBV9 and TRBJ2-3, is DSGVTQTPKHLITATGQRVTLRCSPRSGDLSVYWYQQSLDQGLQFLIQYYNGEERAKGNILERFSAQQFPDLHSELNLSSLELGDSALYFCASATELAGGIDTQYFGPGTRLTVL.

V and J are TRBV29-1 and TRBJ2-4; TRBD2 is a possible D gene (6 bases). CDR1 SQVTM and CDR2 ANQGSEA come from the germline V gene. The V end lost 7 bases, the J end lost 8 bases, and 15 bases lay between the germline ends. The CDR3 has 12 residues. The CDR3 nucleotides read TGCAGCGGCGGTCGGGGGTCCGACATTCAGTACTTC. Translation: CSGGRGSDIQYF.

This clonotype was found many times. This chain joins TRBV7-9 and TRBJ1-1, with TRBD1 matching 8 bases. The germline CDR1 and CDR2 sequences are SEHNR and FQNEAQ (reference sequence). After removal of 5 bases from V and 3 bases from J, the junction contained 2 bases not matched to a gene. The CDR3 contains 13 residues. The CDR3 loop is CASSPTGDTEAFF. DNA of the CDR3: TGTGCCAGCAGCCCGACAGGGGACACTGAAGCTTTCTTT. Full variable domain (rest looked up from reference TRBV7-9 and TRBJ1-1): DTGVSQNPRHKITKRGQNVTFRCDPISEHNRLYWYRQTLGQGPEFLTYFQNEAQLEKSRLLSDRFSAERPKGSFSTLEIQRTEQGDSAMYLCASSPTGDTEAFFGQGTRLTVV.

Many counts were recorded for this clonotype. The genes are TRBV5-1 and TRBJ1-3; no reliable D call. CDR3 length equals 14 residues. The germline gives CDR1 SGHRS, CDR2 YFSETQ. Trimming stripped 3 bases from V and 4 bases from J, with 11 bases between. CDR3 sequence: CASSSSVWGNTIYF. In nucleotides, the CDR3 is TGCGCCAGCAGCTCGAGTGTATGGGGAAACACCATATATTTT.

The CDR3 is CSVDAGDSTDTQYF. The DNA for the CDR3 is TGCAGCGTTGATGCGGGGGACTCCACAGATACGCAGTATTTT. V is TRBV29-1 and J is TRBJ2-3, with 7 bases lining up with TRBD2. Germline V gene sequence: CDR1 SQVTM, CDR2 ANQGSEA. Trimming at V came to 3 bases and at J to 2 bases, leaving 5 bases not matched to a gene. This CDR3 region has 14 residues.

This clonotype was observed a handful of times. The chain couples TRBV11-2 to TRBJ1-5; D is undetermined. V dropped 4 bases and J dropped 1 base, with 5 bases sitting between them. Germline V gene lookup returns CDR1 SGHAT and CDR2 FQNNGV. There are 13 residues in the CDR3. In nucleotides, the CDR3 is TGTGCCAGCAGCTGGGAGAGCAATCAGCCCCAGCATTTT. It codes for CASSWESNQPQHF.

The chain uses TRBV27 and TRBJ2-1; 10 nucleotides align to TRBD2. Trimming cost V 6 bases and J 1 base; bases outside gene matches: 9. CDR1 and CDR2 (germline): MNHEY, SMNVEV (reference sequence). The CDR3 extends over 17 amino acids. Here the CDR3 reads CASRRLAGAGSYNEQFF. In nucleotides, the CDR3 is TGTGCCAGCAGAAGGCTAGCGGGAGCCGGTTCCTACAATGAGCAGTTCTTC.

This clonotype was detected only a few times. The chain has TRBV11-2 and TRBJ1-1, with 11 bases lining up with TRBD1. The germline gives CDR1 SGHAT, CDR2 FQNNGV. This CDR3 contains 15 residues. V dropped 5 bases and J dropped 0; count of bases not matched to a gene: 2. CDR3 DNA sequence: TGTGCCAGCAGCCAGGGACAGGGGGTGAACACTGAAGCTTTCTTT. Encoded protein: CASSQGQGVNTEAFF.

This chain uses TRBV29-1 with TRBJ2-7; tentatively, D is TRBD1 (5 bases). Trimming left V 2 bases short and J 0 bases short, with 14 bases between. CDR1 is SQVTM, CDR2 ANQGSEA, per germline. The CDR3 has 15 residues. Written as DNA, the CDR3 is TGCAGCGTTGAACTTAGGGGCCACTACTCCTACGAGCAGTACTTC. This gives the protein CSVELRGHYSYEQYF.

The chain uses TRBV7-2 and TRBJ1-1; the D is unclear. The CDR3 runs to 9 residues. Trimming took off 5 bases at V and 10 bases at J, with 5 bases between the two ends. Germline CDR1 is SGHTA and CDR2 is FQGNSA. The CDR3 DNA reads as TGTGCCAGCAGCAAACGAGCTTTCTTT. Translation gives CASSKRAFF.